This T cell receptor (beta chain) was captured by sequencing in a study of cytomegalovirus exposure and HLA in healthy donors. Study in general: Per a later analysis, the 550 to 850 first-cohort and more than 100 validation repertoires shared one platform.

This CDR3 has 15 amino acids. Per the germline V gene, CDR1 is MNHNY and CDR2 is SVGAGI (reference sequence). The V gene lost 6 bases and the J gene lost 4 bases, with 16 bases spanning the gap. The data were produced by immunoSEQ multiplex PCR, yet TCRdb's version contains in-frame clones alone and is incomplete. The sample has around 150,000 clones; around 90% are singletons. Remarks on this clone: Antigen specificity is unknown.

Points from the study as a whole: Reports described diagnosis of cytomegalovirus status by the classifier as highly specific and sensitive.

This TCR derives from a woman aged 18-29 years in good health and CMV-seropositive. V gene TRBV6-6 combines with J gene TRBJ1-3; D call uncertain. The specimen sequenced was PBMCs. The CDR3 loop reads CASSDLGRGGNTIYF. The CDR3 DNA reads as TGTGCCAGCAGCGACTTAGGACGGGGAGGAAACACCATATATTTT.